This T cell receptor beta chain was sequenced for a study of CD4 T cells in relation to SARS-CoV-2 and coronaviruses. For the study at large: After roughly 11 days of antigen culture, PBMC TCR beta CDR3s were sequenced. Broader study findings: Samples before the pandemic and after infection were not matched within any donor.

V trimming: 3 bases; J trimming: 3 bases; junction bases outside the gene matches: 13. The CDR3 is made up of 18 amino acids. Germline values: CDR1 KGHDR, CDR2 SFDVKD. This table comes from immunoSEQ multiplex PCR, and its TCRdb copy is limited to in-frame clones, with some not included. The sample holds some 40,000 clones, over 75% seen once. As regards this clone: Antigen specificity is unknown.

The source material was memory CD4+ T cells from PBMCs, cultured in vitro. The source is an adult with COVID-19. V and J are TRBV24-1 and TRBJ2-3; TRBD2 matches 8 bases. CDR3 protein: CATSDPAPREGATDTQYF. DNA for the CDR3: TGTGCCACCAGTGATCCCGCCCCCCGGGAGGGCGCGACAGATACGCAGTATTTT.